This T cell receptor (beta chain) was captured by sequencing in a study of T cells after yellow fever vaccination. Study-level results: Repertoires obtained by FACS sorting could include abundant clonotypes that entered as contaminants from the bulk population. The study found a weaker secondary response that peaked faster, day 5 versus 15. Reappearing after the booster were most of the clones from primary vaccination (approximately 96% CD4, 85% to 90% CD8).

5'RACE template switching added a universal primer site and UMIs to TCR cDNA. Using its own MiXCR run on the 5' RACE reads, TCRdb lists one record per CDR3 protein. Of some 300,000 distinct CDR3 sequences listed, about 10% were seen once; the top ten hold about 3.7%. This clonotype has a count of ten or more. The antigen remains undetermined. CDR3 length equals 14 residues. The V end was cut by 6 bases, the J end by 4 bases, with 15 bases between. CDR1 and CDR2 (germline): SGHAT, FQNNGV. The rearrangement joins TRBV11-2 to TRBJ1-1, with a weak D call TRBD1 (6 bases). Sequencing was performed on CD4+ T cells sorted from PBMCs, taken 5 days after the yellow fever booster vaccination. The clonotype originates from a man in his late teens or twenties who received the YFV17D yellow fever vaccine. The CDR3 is CASRTLGRGTEAFF. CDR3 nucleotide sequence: TGTGCCAGCAGGACTTTGGGCAGGGGCACTGAAGCTTTCTTT. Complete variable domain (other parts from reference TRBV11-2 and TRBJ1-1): EAGVAQSPRYKIIEKRQSVAFWCNPISGHATLYWYQQILGQGPKLLIQFQNNGVVDDSQLPKDRFSAERLKGVDSTLKIQPAKLEDSAVYLCASRTLGRGTEAFFGQGTRLTVV.